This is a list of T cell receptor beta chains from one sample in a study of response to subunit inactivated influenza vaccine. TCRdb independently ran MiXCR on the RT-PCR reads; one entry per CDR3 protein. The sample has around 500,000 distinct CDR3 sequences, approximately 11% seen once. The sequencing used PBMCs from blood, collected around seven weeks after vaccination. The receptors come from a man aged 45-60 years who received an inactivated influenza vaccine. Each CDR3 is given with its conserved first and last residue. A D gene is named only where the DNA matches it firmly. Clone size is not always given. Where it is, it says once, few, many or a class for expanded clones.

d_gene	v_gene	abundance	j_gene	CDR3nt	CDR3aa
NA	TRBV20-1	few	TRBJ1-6	TGCAGTGCTAGAGAGGGGTCAGATTCACCCCTCCACTTT	CSAREGSDSPLHF
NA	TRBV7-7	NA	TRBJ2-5	TGTGCTAGCAGCTTAACCCACAGGGCAGGCGAGACCCAGTACTTC	CASSLTHRAGETQYF
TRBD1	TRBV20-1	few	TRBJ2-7	TGCAGTGTTACCACCGGGACAGGGGCCTACGAGCAGTACTTC	CSVTTGTGAYEQYF
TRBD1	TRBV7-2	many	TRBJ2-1	TGTGCCAGCAGCAGCTTAAGACAGGGGGCGGGCAATGAGCAGTTCTTC	CASSSLRQGAGNEQFF
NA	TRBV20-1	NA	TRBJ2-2	TGCAGTGCTAGAAAGTCGGGGTATGGCGGGGAGCTGTTTTTT	CSARKSGYGGELFF
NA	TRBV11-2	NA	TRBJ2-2	TGTGCCAGCAGCTTAATAGGGGGGACCGGGGAGCTGTTTTTT	CASSLIGGTGELFF
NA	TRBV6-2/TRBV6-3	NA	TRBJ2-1	TGTGCCAGCACCCCGGCAGGGGACTTCAATGAGCAGTTCTTC	CASTPAGDFNEQFF
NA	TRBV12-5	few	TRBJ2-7	TGTGCTAGTGGTCCTCCCCCCGGCGCCTACGAGCAGTACTTC	CASGPPPGAYEQYF
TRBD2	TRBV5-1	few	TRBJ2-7	TGCGCCAGCAGCTGGAACCGAGCGGGGGACTCCTACGAGCAGTACTTC	CASSWNRAGDSYEQYF
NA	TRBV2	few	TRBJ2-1	TGTGCCTGTATGTGGTCCGGGGTCAATGAGCAGTTCTTC	CACMWSGVNEQFF
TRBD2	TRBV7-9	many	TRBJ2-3	TGTGTCAGCAGCTTAGGCCAGCGGGACGTAAATACGCAGTATTTT	CVSSLGQRDVNTQYF
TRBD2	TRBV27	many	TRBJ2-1	TGTGCCAGCAGTTTAGAGACGGGAGGGCCCCATGAGCAGTTCTTC	CASSLETGGPHEQFF
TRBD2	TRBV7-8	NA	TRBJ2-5	TGTGCCAGCAGCCCTACCCCCGGGACTAGCGAGAACTTC	CASSPTPGTSENF
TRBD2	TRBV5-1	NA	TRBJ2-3	TGCGCCAGCAGCCAGGGGACTAGGGCCTCAGATACGCAGTATTTT	CASSQGTRASDTQYF
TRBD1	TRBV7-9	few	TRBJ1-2	TGTGCCAGCAGCTCTTCCTCGGGACAGGGGCACTATGGCTACACCTTC	CASSSSSGQGHYGYTF
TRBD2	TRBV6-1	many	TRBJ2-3	TGTGCCAGCAGCTGGACTAGCGATAACACAGATACGCAGTATTTT	CASSWTSDNTDTQYF
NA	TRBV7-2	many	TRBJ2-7	TGTGCCAGCAGCTTAGTACACAGCTCCTACGAGCAGTACTTC	CASSLVHSSYEQYF
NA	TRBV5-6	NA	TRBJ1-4	TGTGCCAGCAGCTTGGCTAGGGGCTATGGAACTAATGAAAAACTGTTTTTT	CASSLARGYGTNEKLFF
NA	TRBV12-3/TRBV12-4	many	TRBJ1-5	TGTGCCAGCAGTTTCGGTCAGCCCCAGCATTTT	CASSFGQPQHF
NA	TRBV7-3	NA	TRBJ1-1	TGTGCCAGCAGTCCTTACGGGGTTGAAGCTTTCTTT	CASSPYGVEAFF
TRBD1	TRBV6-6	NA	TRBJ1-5	TGTGCCAGCAGCCACACCGGACAGGGCATTCAGCCCCAGCATTTT	CASSHTGQGIQPQHF
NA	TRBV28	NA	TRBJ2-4	TGTGCCAGCAGCCCTCCGGGGAGGCCCAAAAACATTCAGTACTTC	CASSPPGRPKNIQYF
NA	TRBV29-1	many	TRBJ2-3	TGCAGCGCTAGGGTGGGCGGCCCTAACACAGATACGCAGTATTTT	CSARVGGPNTDTQYF
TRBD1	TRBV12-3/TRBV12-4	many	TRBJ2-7	TGTGCCAGCAGTCGGGGACAGGGTGTGCAGTACTTC	CASSRGQGVQYF
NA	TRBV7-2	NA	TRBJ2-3	TGTGCCAGCAGCCTGACCTTCTTAGCAGCAGATACGCAGTATTTT	CASSLTFLAADTQYF
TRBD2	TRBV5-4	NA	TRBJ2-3	TGTGCCAGCAGCCTACTCGGGACTAGCCTCGCAGATACGCAGTATTTT	CASSLLGTSLADTQYF
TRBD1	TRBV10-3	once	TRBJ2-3	TGTGCCATCAGTGAGTCGGGACAGATGAGCACAGATACGCAGTATTTT	CAISESGQMSTDTQYF
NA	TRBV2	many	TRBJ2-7	TGTGCCAGCAGTGGGACAGTTCCCTACGAGCAGTACTTC	CASSGTVPYEQYF
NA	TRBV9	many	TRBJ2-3	TGTGCCAGCAGCGTCCGGGGGACGCCAGATACGCAGTATTTT	CASSVRGTPDTQYF
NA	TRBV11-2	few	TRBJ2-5	TGTGCCAGCAGCTTAGTGCTTGAGAGGGGAGAGACCCAGTACTTC	CASSLVLERGETQYF
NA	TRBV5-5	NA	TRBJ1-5	TGTGCCAGCAGCTTAGGTCGGGGGCTGCAGCCCCAGCATTTT	CASSLGRGLQPQHF
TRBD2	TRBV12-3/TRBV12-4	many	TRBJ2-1	TGTGCCAGCAGAGGGACTAGCGGGGTCAATGAGCAGTTCTTC	CASRGTSGVNEQFF
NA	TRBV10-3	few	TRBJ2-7	TGTGCCATCAGTGAGTACATTACCTACGAGCAGTACTTC	CAISEYITYEQYF
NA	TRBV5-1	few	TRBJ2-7	TGCGCCAGCGGCGACCTAGGGGCCTACGAGCAGTACTTC	CASGDLGAYEQYF
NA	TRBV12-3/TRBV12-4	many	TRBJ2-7	TGTGCCAGCAGTCCTCACAAGGCCCCGTTCGGGCAGTACTTC	CASSPHKAPFGQYF
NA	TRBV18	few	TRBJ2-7	TGTGCCAGCTCTCTCATCGGAAGGGGAGGGGGCTACGAGCAGTACTTC	CASSLIGRGGGYEQYF
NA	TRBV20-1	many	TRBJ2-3	TGCAGTGCTAGGACAGAGGTAGATACGCAGTATTTT	CSARTEVDTQYF
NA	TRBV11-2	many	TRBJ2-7	TGTGCCAGCAGCGGATTCAGGGGGGGTCTCGAGCAGTACTTC	CASSGFRGGLEQYF
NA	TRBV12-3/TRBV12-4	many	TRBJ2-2	TGTGCCAGCAGCTTAAGGTTGGAGGGGCAGCTGTTTTTT	CASSLRLEGQLFF
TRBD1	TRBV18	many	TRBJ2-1	TGTGCCAGCTCACCTGGGACAGGGGGGAATGAGCAGTTCTTC	CASSPGTGGNEQFF